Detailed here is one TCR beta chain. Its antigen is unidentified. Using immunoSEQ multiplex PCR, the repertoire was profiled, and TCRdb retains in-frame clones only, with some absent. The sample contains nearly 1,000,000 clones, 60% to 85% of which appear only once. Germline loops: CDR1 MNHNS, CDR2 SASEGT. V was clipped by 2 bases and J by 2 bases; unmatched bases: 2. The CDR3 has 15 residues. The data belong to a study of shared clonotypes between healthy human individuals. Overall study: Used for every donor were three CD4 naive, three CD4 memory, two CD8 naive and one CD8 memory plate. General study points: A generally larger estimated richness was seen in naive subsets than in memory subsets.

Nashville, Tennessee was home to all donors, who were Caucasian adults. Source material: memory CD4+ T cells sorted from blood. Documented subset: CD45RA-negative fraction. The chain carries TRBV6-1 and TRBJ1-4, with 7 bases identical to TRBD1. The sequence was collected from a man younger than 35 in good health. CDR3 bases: TGTGCCAGCAGTGAATACAGGGGTACTAATGAAAAACTGTTTTTT. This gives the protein CASSEYRGTNEKLFF.